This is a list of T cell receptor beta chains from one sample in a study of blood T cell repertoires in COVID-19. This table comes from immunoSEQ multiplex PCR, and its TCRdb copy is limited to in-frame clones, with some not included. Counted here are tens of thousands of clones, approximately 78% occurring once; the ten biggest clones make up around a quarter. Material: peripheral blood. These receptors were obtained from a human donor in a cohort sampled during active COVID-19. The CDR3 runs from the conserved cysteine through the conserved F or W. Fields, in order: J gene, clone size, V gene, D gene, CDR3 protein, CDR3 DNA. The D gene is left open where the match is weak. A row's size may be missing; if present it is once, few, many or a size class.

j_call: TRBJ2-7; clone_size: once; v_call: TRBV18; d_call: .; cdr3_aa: CASSPPNGRGVEQYF; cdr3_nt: TGTGCCAGCTCACCGCCCAACGGCAGGGGGGTCGAGCAGTACTTC
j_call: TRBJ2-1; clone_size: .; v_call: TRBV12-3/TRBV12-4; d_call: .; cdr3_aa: CASSLFVYNEQFF; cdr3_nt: TGTGCCAGCAGTTTATTTGTATACAATGAGCAGTTCTTC
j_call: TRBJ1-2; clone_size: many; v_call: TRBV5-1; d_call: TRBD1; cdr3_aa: CASSQRTGAVVHGYTF; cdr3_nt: TGCGCCAGCAGCCAGAGGACAGGGGCGGTAGTCCATGGCTACACCTTC
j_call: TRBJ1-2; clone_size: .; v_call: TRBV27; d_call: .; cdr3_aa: CASGDMQYGYTF; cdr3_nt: TGTGCCAGCGGGGACATGCAGTATGGCTACACCTTC
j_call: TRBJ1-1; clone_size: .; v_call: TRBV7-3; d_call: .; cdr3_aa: CASSLTRHNTEAFF; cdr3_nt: TGTGCCAGCAGCTTAACCAGACACAACACTGAAGCTTTCTTT
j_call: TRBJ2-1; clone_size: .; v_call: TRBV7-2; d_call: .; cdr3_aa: CASSLGVSVPYNEQFF; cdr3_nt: TGTGCCAGCAGCTTAGGGGTGAGCGTTCCCTACAATGAGCAGTTCTTC
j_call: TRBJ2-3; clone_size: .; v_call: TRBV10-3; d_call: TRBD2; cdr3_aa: CASLRSTSGGPTDTQYF; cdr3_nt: TGTGCCAGCCTACGCTCGACTAGCGGGGGTCCAACAGATACGCAGTATTTT
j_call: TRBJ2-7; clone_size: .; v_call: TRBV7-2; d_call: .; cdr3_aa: CASSAVYEQYF; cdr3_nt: TGTGCCAGCAGCGCAGTCTACGAGCAGTACTTC
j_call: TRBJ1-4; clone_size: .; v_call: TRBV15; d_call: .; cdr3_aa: CATSRDRRMYEKLFF; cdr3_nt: TGTGCCACCAGCAGAGATCGGAGGATGTATGAAAAACTGTTTTTT
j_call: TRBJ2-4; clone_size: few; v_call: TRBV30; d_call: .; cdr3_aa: CAWSRENIQYF; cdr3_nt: TGTGCCTGGAGCAGGGAAAACATTCAGTACTTC
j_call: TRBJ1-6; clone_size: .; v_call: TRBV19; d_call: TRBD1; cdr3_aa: CASQGVRGNSPLHF; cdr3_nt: TGTGCCAGCCAGGGGGTACGGGGTAATTCACCCCTCCACTTT
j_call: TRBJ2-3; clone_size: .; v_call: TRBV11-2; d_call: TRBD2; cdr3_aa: CASSGTSGGPGDTQYF; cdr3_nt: TGTGCCAGCAGCGGAACTAGCGGGGGCCCCGGGGATACGCAGTATTTT
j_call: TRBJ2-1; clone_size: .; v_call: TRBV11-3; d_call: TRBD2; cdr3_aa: CASSPGGVGVNEQFF; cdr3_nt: TGTGCCAGCAGCCCGGGGGGGGTCGGTGTGAATGAGCAGTTCTTC
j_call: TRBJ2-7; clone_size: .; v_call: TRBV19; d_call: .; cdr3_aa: CASRKGDSSSYEQYF; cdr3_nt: TGTGCCAGTAGGAAGGGTGACAGTAGCTCCTACGAGCAGTACTTC
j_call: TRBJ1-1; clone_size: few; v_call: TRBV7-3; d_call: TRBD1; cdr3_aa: CASSSPGGAEAFF; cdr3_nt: TGTGCCAGCAGCTCCCCAGGGGGAGCTGAAGCTTTCTTT
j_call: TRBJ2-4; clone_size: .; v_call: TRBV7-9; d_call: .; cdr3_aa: CASSLSQPGENIQYF; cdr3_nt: TGTGCCAGCAGCTTATCCCAACCAGGGGAAAACATTCAGTACTTC
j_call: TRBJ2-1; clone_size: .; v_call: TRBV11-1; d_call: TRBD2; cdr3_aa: CASSPSGPSGNEQFF; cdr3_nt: TGTGCCAGCAGTCCTAGCGGGCCCAGTGGCAATGAGCAGTTCTTC
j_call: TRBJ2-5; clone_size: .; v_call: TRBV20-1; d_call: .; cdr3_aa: CSASRQETQYF; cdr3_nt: TGCAGTGCCTCGAGGCAAGAGACCCAGTACTTC
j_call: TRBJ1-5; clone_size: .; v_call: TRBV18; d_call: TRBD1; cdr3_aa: CASSSSTGDSNQPQHF; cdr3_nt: TGTGCCAGCTCCTCTTCGACAGGGGATAGCAATCAGCCCCAGCATTTT
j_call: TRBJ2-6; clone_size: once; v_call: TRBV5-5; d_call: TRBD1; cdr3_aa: CASSRWTGGSGANVLTF; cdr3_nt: TGTGCCAGCAGCCGATGGACAGGGGGCTCTGGGGCCAACGTCCTGACTTTC
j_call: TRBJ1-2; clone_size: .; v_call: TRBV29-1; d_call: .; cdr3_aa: CSVDDLAGYGYTF; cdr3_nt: TGCAGCGTTGATGACCTGGCGGGGTATGGCTACACCTTC
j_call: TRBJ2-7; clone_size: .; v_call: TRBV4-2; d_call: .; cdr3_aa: CASSQEEAYEQYF; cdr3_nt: TGTGCCAGCAGCCAAGAAGAGGCCTACGAGCAGTACTTC
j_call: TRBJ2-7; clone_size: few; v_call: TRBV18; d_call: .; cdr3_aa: CASSRGTVTYEQYF; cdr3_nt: TGTGCCAGCTCGCGCGGGACAGTCACCTACGAGCAGTACTTC
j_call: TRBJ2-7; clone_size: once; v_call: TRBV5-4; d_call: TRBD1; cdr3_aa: CASSMTGGTYEQYF; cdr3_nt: TGTGCCAGCAGCATGACAGGGGGCACCTACGAGCAGTACTTC